This TCR beta chain was profiled in a study of blood T cells in healthy people across ages. Study conclusions and caveats: There were more naive CD4+ cells and higher diversity in long-lived donors than in aged donors. Estimates of total diversity, which came from one million sequenced T cells, were considered to be underestimates.

This clonotype was detected only a few times. Its matching antigen is unknown. A second PCR, run for about 6 to 11 cycles, used a sample-barcoded 5' primer plus a J-beta primer mix. Every cDNA molecule bore a tag from a template-switch adaptor containing 12 random nucleotides. A single record per CDR3 protein comes from TCRdb applying MiXCR to the 5' RACE reads. The data contain some 1.6 million distinct CDR3 sequences, about 31% of them singletons. Germline V gives CDR1 SGHVS, CDR2 FQNEAQ. The CDR3 has 15 amino acids. The sequenced sample was blood. J is TRBJ2-7 and V is TRBV7-8, with TRBD2 matching over 7 bases. The J call may be incorrect, as the DNA end agrees better with TRBJ2-5. The receptor's source is a woman aged 30 to 39 in good health. The CDR3 sequence is CASKVGGGPQETQYF. CDR3 sequence (DNA): TGTGCCAGCAAAGTGGGGGGGGGTCCCCAAGAGACCCAGTACTTC.